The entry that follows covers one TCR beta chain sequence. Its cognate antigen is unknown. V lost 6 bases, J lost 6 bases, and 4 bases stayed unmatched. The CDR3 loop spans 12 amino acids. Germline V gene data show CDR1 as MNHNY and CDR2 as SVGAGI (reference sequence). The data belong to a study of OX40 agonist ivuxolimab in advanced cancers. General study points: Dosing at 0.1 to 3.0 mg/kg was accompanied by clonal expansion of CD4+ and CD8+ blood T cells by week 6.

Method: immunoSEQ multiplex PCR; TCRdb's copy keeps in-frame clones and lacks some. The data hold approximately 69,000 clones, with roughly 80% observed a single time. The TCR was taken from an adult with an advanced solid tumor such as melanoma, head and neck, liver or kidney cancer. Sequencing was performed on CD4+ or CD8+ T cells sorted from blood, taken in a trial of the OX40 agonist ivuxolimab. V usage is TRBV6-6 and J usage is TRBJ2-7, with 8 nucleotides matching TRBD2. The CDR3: CASRGLGGEQYF. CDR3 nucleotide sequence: TGTGCCAGCAGGGGACTAGGGGGCGAGCAGTACTTC.